In its sample, the clone carrying this T cell receptor beta chain was seen a few times. Sequencing was performed with immunoSEQ multiplex PCR; in TCRdb, only in-frame clones are kept and a portion is missing. This sample has hundreds of thousands of clones; 80% to 90% occur once, and the top ten carry approximately 0.0097%. The data belong to a study of shared T cell receptors in the human thymus. V gave up 0 bases and J gave up 13 bases, with 16 bases separating them. CDR3 length equals 15 residues. The germline gives CDR1 MNHEY, CDR2 SVGAGI. The same sample was also used in a study of human thymus T cells. That source reports: Donor material was obtained from healthy Finnish infants undergoing corrective surgery for congenital heart defects. Corrective cardiac operations yielded the resected thymus tissue. There appeared to be biased usage of V and J genes in thymic and blood repertoires. Unrelated individuals were reported by related research to share highly overlapping thymic repertoires.

The J gene is TRBJ1-6, the V gene TRBV6-5; D is ambiguous. Sequencing input: thymocytes. The source is a boy under two years old with a congenital heart defect. CDR3 sequence (DNA): TGTGCCAGCAGTTACTCTCGGCGATCCGACTCCCCCCTCCACTTT. It yields the protein CASSYSRRSDSPLHF.